This record concerns one T cell receptor (beta chain) sequence. Study processing details: Estimates of nucleated cell counts were drawn from the amplification of reference gene primers. Using immunoSEQ multiplex PCR, the repertoire was profiled, and TCRdb retains in-frame clones only, with some absent. The V and J calls and the clone size are those of that table, but D and trimming were determined from the DNA. The sample has about 160,000 clones, approximately 82% seen once. Seattle cases were enrolled at active infection and followed longitudinally. This CDR3 comprises 15 residues. Trimming took 6 bases from V and 4 from J; bases not matched to a gene: 9. Germline CDR1 reads MNHEY; CDR2 reads SVGAGI. The entry originates in a study of blood T cell repertoires in COVID-19. About the research overall: COVID-19 samples from acute and convalescent phases originated in the United States, Italy and Spain. Sources were T cells, B-cell-depleted T cells, or PBMCs; the material itself was cDNA or gDNA.

This chain connects TRBV6-5 to TRBJ2-3, with 8 bases identical to TRBD2. The TCR originated in a woman aged 40-49 years with COVID-19, enrolled during active disease. Source material: peripheral blood. In nucleotides, the CDR3 is TGTGCCAGCAGAAATACCCCGGGAGGGGCAGATACGCAGTATTTT. This sequence encodes CASRNTPGGADTQYF.